This TCR beta chain was sequenced in a study of blood T cell repertoires in COVID-19. Study-level background: PBMCs, B-cell-depleted T cells, or T cells provided the cDNA or gDNA that made up the material.

This CDR3 contains 14 residues. Germline V gene lookup returns CDR1 SGHTS and CDR2 YDEGEE. After removal of 4 bases from V and 5 bases from J, the junction contained 6 bases not matched to a gene. TCRdb's table, derived via immunoSEQ multiplex PCR, lists solely in-frame clones and lacks some. Here the sample spans a few hundred thousand clones, roughly 89% being singletons. In terms of age and location, participants ranged from roughly 18 to 100 years and lived in fewer than 30 US areas. For recovered donors of Cohort 3, there were two negative PCRs, clearance, or symptom resolution. The sequenced sample consisted of PBMCs or T cells enriched from blood (not recorded which). The chain joins TRBV5-8 to TRBJ1-2; 9 bases are shared with TRBD1. The receptor comes from a woman between 25 and 40 years old who had recovered from COVID-19. The CDR3 spells CASSQDRGGYGYTF. The CDR3 DNA sequence: TGTGCCAGCAGCCAGGACAGGGGCGGGTATGGCTACACCTTC.